The entry below gives a single T cell receptor (beta chain) sequence along with its context. The antigen is unknown. The data derive from a study of OX40 agonist ivuxolimab in advanced cancers. Looking at the study overall: An agonistic human IgG2 monoclonal antibody against OX40 (CD134) was given.

Blood was sampled at baseline, cycle 4 day 1, and cycle 7 day 1. Germline V CDR1 and CDR2: ENHRY, SYGVKD. V dropped 1 base and J dropped 8 bases, with 14 bases sitting between them. This CDR3 has 14 residues. General study results and limits: Patients who responded partially at 0.1-3.0 mg/kg showed clonal expansion ranking among the lowest. Fewer expanded clones were found on average in CD4+ than in CD8+ T cells.

Sequenced by immunoSEQ multiplex PCR; TCRdb stores in-frame clones only, minus some. The sample contains tens of thousands of clones, over 75% of which appear only once. The specimen comprised CD4+ or CD8+ T cells sorted from blood, sampled in a trial of the OX40 agonist ivuxolimab. The source of this sequence is an adult with an advanced solid tumor such as melanoma, head and neck, liver or kidney cancer. The chain is built from TRBV10-3 and TRBJ1-1, with a tentative D call TRBD1 (5 bases). The CDR3 DNA sequence: TGTGCCATCAGTGAGTTAGCCGAAGGGACCGAAGCTTTCTTT. Translation gives CAISELAEGTEAFF.